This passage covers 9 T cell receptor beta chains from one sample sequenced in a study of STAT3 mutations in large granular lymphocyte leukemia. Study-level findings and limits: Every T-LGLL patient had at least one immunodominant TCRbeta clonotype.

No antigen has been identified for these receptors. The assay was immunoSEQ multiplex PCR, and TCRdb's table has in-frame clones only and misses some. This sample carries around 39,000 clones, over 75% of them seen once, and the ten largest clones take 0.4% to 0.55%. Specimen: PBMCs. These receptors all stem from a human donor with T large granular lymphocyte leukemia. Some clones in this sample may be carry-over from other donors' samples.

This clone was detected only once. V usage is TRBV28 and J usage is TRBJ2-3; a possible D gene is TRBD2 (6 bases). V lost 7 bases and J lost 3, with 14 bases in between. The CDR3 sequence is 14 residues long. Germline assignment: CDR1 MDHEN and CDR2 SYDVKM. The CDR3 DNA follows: TGTGCCAGCAATAGTGGAGGGGAGACAGATACGCAGTATTTT. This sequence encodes CASNSGGETDTQYF.

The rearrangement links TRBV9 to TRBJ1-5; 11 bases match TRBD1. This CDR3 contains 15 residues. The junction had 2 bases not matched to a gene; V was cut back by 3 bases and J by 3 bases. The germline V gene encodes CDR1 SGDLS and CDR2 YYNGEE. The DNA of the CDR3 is TGTGCCAGCAGCGGGGGACAGGGGGACAATCAGCCCCAGCATTTT. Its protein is CASSGGQGDNQPQHF.

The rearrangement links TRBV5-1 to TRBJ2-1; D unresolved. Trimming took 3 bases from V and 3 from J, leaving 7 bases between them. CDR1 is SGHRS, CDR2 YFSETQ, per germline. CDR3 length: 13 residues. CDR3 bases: TGCGCCAGCAGCTCCTCTGGCTACAATGAGCAGTTCTTC. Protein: CASSSSGYNEQFF.

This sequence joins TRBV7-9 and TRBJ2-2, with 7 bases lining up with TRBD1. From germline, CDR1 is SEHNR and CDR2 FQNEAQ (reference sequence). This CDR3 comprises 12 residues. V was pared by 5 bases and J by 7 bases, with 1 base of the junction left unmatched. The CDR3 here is CASSQGDGELFF. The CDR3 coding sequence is TGTGCCAGCAGCCAGGGGGACGGGGAGCTGTTTTTT.

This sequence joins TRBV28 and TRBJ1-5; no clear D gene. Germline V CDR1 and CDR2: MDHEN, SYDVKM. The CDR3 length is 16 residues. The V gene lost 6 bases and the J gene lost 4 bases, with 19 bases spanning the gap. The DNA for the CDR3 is TGTGCCAGCAGCAGTATAGAAGGAATGGGTAATCAGCCCCAGCATTTT. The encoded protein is CASSSIEGMGNQPQHF.

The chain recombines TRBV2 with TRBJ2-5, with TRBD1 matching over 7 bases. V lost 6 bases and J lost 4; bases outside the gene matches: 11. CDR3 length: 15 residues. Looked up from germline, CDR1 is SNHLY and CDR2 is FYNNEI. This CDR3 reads CASSLSGQARETQYF. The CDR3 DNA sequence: TGTGCCAGCAGCCTATCCGGACAGGCAAGAGAGACCCAGTACTTC. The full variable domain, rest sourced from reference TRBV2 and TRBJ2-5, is EPEVTQTPSHQVTQMGQEVILRCVPISNHLYFYWYRQILGQKVEFLVSFYNNEISEKSEIFDDQFSVERPDGSNFTLKIRSTKLEDSAMYFCASSLSGQARETQYFGPGTRLLVL.

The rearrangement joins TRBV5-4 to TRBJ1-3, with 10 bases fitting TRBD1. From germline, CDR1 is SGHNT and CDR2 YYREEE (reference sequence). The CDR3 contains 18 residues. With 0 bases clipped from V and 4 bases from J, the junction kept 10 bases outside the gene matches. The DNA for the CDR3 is TGTGCCAGCAGCTTGGTAGGGACAGGGGCCTTCGGGGGAAACACCATATATTTT. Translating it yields CASSLVGTGAFGGNTIYF.

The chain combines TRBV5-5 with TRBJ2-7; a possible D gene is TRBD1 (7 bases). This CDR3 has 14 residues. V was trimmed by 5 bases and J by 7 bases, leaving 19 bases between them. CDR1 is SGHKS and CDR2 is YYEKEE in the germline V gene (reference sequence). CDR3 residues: CASRRGRGTGEQYV. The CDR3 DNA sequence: TGTGCCAGCAGGCGGGGCAGGGGGACGGGTGAGCAGTACGTC.

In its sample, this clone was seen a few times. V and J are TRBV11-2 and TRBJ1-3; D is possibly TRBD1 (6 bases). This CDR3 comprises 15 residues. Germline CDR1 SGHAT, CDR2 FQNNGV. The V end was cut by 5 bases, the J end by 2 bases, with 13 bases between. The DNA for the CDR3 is TGTGCCAGCAGCGGGGGCGCGGAGCCTGGAAACACCATATATTTT. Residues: CASSGGAEPGNTIYF.